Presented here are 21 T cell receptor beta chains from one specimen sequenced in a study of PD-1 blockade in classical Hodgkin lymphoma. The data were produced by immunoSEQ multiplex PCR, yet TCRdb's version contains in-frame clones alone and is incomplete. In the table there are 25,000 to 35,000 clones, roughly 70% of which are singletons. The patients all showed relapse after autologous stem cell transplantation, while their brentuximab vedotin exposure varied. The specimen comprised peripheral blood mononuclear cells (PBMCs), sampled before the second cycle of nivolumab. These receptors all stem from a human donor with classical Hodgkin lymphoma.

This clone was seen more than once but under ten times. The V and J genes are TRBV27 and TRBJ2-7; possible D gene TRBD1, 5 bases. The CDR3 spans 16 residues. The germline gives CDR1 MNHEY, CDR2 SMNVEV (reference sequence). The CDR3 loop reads CPHVFPGRAFLYEQYV. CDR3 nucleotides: TGTCCCCATGTCTTCCCGGGCAGGGCGTTCTTATACGAGCAGTACGTC.

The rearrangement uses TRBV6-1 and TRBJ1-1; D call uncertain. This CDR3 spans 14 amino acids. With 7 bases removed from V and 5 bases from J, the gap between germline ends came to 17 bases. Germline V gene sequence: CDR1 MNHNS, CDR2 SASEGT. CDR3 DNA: TGTGCCAGCACCTTGACAATGGGAGGGACTGAAGCTTTCTTT. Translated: CASTLTMGGTEAFF.

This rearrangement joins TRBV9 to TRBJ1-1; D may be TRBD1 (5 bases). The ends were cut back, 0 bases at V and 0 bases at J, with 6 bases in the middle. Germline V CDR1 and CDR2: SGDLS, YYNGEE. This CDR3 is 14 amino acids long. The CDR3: CASSVGGVNTEAFF. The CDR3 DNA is TGTGCCAGCAGCGTAGGAGGGGTGAACACTGAAGCTTTCTTT.

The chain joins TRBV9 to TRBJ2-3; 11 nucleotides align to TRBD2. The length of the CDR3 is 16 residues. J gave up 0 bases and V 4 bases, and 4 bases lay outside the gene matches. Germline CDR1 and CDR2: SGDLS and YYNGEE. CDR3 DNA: TGTGCCAGCAGCACCCTAGCGGGAGGTAGCACAGATACGCAGTATTTT. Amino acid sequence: CASSTLAGGSTDTQYF.

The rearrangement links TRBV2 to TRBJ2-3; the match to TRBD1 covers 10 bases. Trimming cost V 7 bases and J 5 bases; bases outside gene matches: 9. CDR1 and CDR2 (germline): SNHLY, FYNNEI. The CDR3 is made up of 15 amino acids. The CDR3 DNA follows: TGTGCCAGCAAATCCGGGACAGGGGTTCGAGATACGCAGTATTTT. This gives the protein CASKSGTGVRDTQYF.

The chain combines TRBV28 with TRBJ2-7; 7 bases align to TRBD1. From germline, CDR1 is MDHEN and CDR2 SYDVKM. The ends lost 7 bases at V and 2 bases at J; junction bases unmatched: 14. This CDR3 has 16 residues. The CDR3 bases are TGTGCCAGCACCTCCTTGGGACAGAGTTTACCCTACGAGCAGTACTTC. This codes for CASTSLGQSLPYEQYF.

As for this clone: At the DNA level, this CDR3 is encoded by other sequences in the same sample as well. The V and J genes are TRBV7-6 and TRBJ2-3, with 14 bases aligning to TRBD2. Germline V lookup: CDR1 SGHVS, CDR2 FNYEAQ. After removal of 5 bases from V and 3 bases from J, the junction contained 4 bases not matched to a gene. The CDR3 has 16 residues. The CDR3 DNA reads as TGTGCCAGCAGCCTGGGGACTAGCGGGAGTACAGATACGCAGTATTTT. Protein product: CASSLGTSGSTDTQYF.

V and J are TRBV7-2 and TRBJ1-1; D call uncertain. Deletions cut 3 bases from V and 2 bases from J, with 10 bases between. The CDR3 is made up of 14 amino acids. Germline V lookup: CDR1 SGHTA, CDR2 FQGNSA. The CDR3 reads CASSFFGLNTEAFF. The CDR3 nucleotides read TGTGCCAGCAGCTTCTTTGGGCTTAACACTGAAGCTTTCTTT.

CDR3 sequence: CASSRRWGEDQPQHF. CDR3 DNA: TGTGCCAGCAGTCGCCGTTGGGGGGAAGATCAGCCCCAGCATTTT. The gene calls are TRBV7-2 and TRBJ1-5, with a tentative D call TRBD1 (5 bases). V lost 6 bases to trimming and J lost 5 bases, with 17 bases between them. The CDR3 runs to 15 residues. Per the germline V gene, CDR1 is SGHTA and CDR2 is FQGNSA.

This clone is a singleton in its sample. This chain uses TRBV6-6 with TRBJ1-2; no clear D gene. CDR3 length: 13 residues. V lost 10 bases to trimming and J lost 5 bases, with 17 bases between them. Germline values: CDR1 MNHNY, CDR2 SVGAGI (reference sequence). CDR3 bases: TGTGCCACCTCCCAAGGACTTAGGTATGGCTACACCTTC. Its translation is CATSQGLRYGYTF.

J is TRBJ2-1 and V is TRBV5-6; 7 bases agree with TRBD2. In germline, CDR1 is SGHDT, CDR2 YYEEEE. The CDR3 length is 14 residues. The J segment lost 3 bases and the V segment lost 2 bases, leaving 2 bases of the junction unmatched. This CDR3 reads CASSFASGYNEQFF. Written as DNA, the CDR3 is TGTGCCAGCAGCTTCGCTAGCGGCTACAATGAGCAGTTCTTC.

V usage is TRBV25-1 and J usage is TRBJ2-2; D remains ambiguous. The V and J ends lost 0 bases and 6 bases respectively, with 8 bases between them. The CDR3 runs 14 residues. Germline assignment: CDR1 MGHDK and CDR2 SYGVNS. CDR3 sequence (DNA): TGTGCCAGCAGTGAATATTCCGGACCCGGGGAGCTGTTTTTT. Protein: CASSEYSGPGELFF.

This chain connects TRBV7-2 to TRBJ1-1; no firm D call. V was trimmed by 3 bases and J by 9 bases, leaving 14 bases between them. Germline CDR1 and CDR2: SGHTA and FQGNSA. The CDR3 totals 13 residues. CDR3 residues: CASSFSPRTQAFF. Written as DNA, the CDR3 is TGTGCCAGCAGCTTTTCTCCCCGGACCCAAGCTTTCTTT. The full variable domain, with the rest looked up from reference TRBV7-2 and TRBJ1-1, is GAGVSQSPSNKVTEKGKDVELRCDPISGHTALYWYRQSLGQGLEFLIYFQGNSAPDKSGLPSDRFSAERTGGSVSTLTIQRTQQEDSAVYLCASSFSPRTQAFFGQGTRLTVV.

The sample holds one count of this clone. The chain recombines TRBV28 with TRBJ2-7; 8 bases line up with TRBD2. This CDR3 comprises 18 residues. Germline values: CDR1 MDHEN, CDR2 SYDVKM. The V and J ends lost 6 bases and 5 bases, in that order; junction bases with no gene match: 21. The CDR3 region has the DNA TGTGCCAGCAGCTCGGTTGGGACTAGGCAACAACCGGGCAACGAGCAGTACGTC. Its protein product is CASSSVGTRQQPGNEQYV.

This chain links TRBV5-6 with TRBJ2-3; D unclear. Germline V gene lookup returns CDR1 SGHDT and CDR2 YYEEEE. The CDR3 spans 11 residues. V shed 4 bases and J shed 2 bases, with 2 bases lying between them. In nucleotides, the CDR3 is TGTGCCAGCAGCCTCACAGATACGCAGTATTTT. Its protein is CASSLTDTQYF.

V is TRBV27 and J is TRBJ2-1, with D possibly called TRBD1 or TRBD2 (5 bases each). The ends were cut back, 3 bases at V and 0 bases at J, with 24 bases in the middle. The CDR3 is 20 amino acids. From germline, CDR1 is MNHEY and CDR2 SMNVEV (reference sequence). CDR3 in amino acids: CASSFDSGTRRVISYNEQFF. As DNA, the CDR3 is TGTGCCAGCAGTTTCGACTCCGGGACCCGACGGGTTATCTCCTACAATGAGCAGTTCTTC.

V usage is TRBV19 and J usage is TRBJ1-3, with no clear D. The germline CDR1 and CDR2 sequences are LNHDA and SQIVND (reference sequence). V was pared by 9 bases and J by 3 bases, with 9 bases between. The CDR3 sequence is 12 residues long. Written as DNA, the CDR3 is TGTGCCAGCGGAGTAAATGGAAACACCATATATTTT. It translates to CASGVNGNTIYF.

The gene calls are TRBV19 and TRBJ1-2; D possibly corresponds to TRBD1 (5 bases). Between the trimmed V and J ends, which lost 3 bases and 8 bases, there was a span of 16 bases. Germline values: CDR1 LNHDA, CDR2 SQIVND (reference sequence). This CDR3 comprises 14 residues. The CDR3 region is CASSILGQENGYTF. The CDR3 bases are TGTGCCAGTAGTATTTTGGGGCAGGAGAACGGCTACACCTTC.

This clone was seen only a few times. The chain's CDR3 is CASRGGPLSETQYF. In DNA form, the CDR3 reads TGTGCCAGCAGGGGAGGTCCCTTAAGTGAGACCCAGTACTTC. The rearrangement links TRBV6-5 to TRBJ2-5; D might be TRBD2 (6 bases). The CDR3 has 14 residues. CDR1 and CDR2 from the germline V gene are MNHEY and SVGAGI. Trimming removed 6 bases from V and 5 bases from J, with 16 bases in between.

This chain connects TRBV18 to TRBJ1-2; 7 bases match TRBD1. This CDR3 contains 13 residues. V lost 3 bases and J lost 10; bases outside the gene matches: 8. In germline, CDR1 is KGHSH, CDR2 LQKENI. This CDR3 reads CASSPDRPKDYTF. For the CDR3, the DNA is TGTGCCAGCTCACCGGACAGGCCTAAAGACTACACCTTC.

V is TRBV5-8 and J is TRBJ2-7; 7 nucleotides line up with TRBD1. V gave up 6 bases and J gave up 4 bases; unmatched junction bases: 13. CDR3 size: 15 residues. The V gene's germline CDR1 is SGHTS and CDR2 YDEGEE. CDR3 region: CASNSEQGKWYEQYF. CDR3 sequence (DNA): TGTGCCAGCAACTCGGAACAGGGGAAGTGGTACGAGCAGTACTTC.